This T cell receptor beta chain was captured in a study of a mutant IDH1 vaccine in newly diagnosed glioma. Background on the study: Most had both radiotherapy and temozolomide beforehand; others had only one.

Profiling relied on immunoSEQ multiplex PCR, and the TCRdb table lists in-frame clones only, not all of them. The data contain tens of thousands of clones, roughly nine tenths of them singletons. Concerning this clone: What it recognizes is unknown.

Germline values: CDR1 PRHDT, CDR2 FYEKMQ (reference sequence). There are 14 residues in the CDR3. The V and J ends lost 0 bases and 0 bases respectively, with 6 bases between them. Time point in this sample: week 5, during vaccination. Each dose delivered 300 ug of mutant IDH1 20-mer peptide subcutaneously with imiquimod. The clonotype comes from a woman between 45 and 65 years old with glioma. This chain connects TRBV13 to TRBJ2-7; D remains unclear. The sequences come from PBMCs, collected from a glioma patient whose treatment included an IDH1 peptide vaccine. CDR3 sequence reads: CASSLGLSSYEQYF. The CDR3, as DNA: TGTGCCAGCAGCTTAGGACTCAGCTCCTACGAGCAGTACTTC.